The 15 T cell receptor beta chains in this list originate from one sample, sequenced in a study of blood T cell repertoires in COVID-19. Using immunoSEQ multiplex PCR, the repertoire was profiled, and TCRdb retains in-frame clones only, with some absent. The sample has 250,000 to 400,000 clones, 70% to 90% seen once; the top ten hold 1.5% to 2%. Sequenced material: peripheral blood. All receptors come from a woman between 25 and 40 years old with COVID-19, enrolled during active disease.

This clone was seen only once. The V call is TRBV6-1, the J call TRBJ2-2; TRBD2 aligns across 12 bases. The CDR3 has 16 residues. V lost 3 bases and J lost 7; bases outside the gene matches: 6. The germline gives CDR1 MNHNS, CDR2 SASEGT. The chain's CDR3 is CASSDLAGGPGGELFF. CDR3 nucleotide sequence: TGTGCCAGCAGTGATCTAGCGGGGGGGCCCGGCGGGGAGCTGTTTTTT.

The chain links TRBV11-3 to TRBJ1-6; D is unresolved. V gave up 3 bases and J gave up 8 bases, with 14 bases separating them. The germline gives CDR1 SGHNT, CDR2 YENEEA. The CDR3 has 15 residues. In nucleotides, the CDR3 is TGTGCCAGCAGCTTCTCCGCAACGGTTTATTCACCCCTCCACTTT. It encodes CASSFSATVYSPLHF.

The CDR3 coding sequence is TGTGCCAGTAGTATAAGGGGGGGCCCCTACGAGCAGTACTTC. This encodes CASSIRGGPYEQYF. The gene calls are TRBV19 and TRBJ2-7, with D possibly matching TRBD2 (7 bases). The CDR3 runs 14 residues. The V gene's germline CDR1 is LNHDA and CDR2 SQIVND (reference sequence). Trimming took off 2 bases at V and 2 bases at J, with 10 bases between the two ends. The full variable domain, completed using reference TRBV19 and TRBJ2-7, is DGGITQSPKYLFRKEGQNVTLSCEQNLNHDAMYWYRQDPGQGLRLIYYSQIVNDFQKGDIAEGYSVSREKKESFPLTVTSAQKNPTAFYLCASSIRGGPYEQYFGPGTRLTVT.

This chain links TRBV2 with TRBJ2-3; TRBD1 matches at 7 bases. Germline V gene data show CDR1 as SNHLY and CDR2 as FYNNEI. V trimming: 9 bases; J trimming: 4 bases; junction bases outside the gene matches: 4. This CDR3 region has 12 residues. This CDR3 is CARTGKADTQYF. The CDR3 nucleotides read TGTGCCAGGACAGGGAAGGCAGATACGCAGTATTTT.

This clone came up once. This sequence joins TRBV29-1 and TRBJ2-3; weak D call: TRBD2 (6 bases). V lost 4 bases and J 3 bases, leaving 20 bases between the germline ends. Germline values: CDR1 SQVTM, CDR2 ANQGSEA. The CDR3 spans 16 residues. The CDR3 is CSVGGVGRKGTDTQYF. Written as DNA, the CDR3 is TGCAGCGTTGGGGGAGTAGGGAGGAAGGGGACAGATACGCAGTATTTT.

This rearrangement joins TRBV10-3 to TRBJ2-5; D possibly corresponds to TRBD1 (6 bases). The CDR3 has 15 amino acids. Trimming took 9 bases from V and 2 from J, leaving 19 bases between them. Looked up from germline, CDR1 is ENHRY and CDR2 is SYGVKD. DNA for the CDR3: TGTGCCATAGCTACGGGGACAAATTTACAAGAGACCCAGTACTTC. Translating gives CAIATGTNLQETQYF.

The chain recombines TRBV27 with TRBJ2-5; tentative D call: TRBD2 (6 bases). V was pared by 0 bases and J by 0 bases, with 14 bases between. The CDR3 has 17 residues. Germline CDR1 MNHEY, CDR2 SMNVEV (reference sequence). In DNA form, the CDR3 reads TGTGCCAGCAGTTTATCGGTACGCGCGGGGCACCAAGAGACCCAGTACTTC. It specifies CASSLSVRAGHQETQYF.

This chain connects TRBV6-6 to TRBJ2-2, with D possibly matching TRBD1 (6 bases). The V end lost 10 bases, the J end lost 4 bases, and 13 bases lay between the germline ends. This CDR3 has 13 residues. Germline-derived CDR1 and CDR2 are MNHNY and SVGAGI (reference sequence). The CDR3 sequence is CATSGQSTGELFF. CDR3 nucleotides: TGTGCCACCTCCGGACAGTCCACCGGGGAGCTGTTTTTT.

Comment on this clone: This CDR3 is also generated by other DNA sequences in the sample. The chain links TRBV2 to TRBJ1-5; the D is unclear. The CDR3 has 12 amino acids. Between the trimmed V and J ends, which lost 5 bases and 4 bases, there was a span of 6 bases. CDR1 is SNHLY, CDR2 FYNNEI, per germline. The CDR3 sequence is CASSLSNQPQHF. In DNA, the CDR3 is TGTGCCAGCAGTCTTAGTAATCAGCCCCAGCATTTT.

The gene calls are TRBV6-4 and TRBJ2-1; 8 bases are a match to TRBD1. CDR1 and CDR2 from the germline V gene are MRHNA and SNTAGT. CDR3 size: 15 residues. The junction had 3 bases not matched to a gene; V was cut back by 2 bases and J by 3 bases. CDR3 region: CASSDRGQDYNEQFF. The CDR3 DNA reads as TGTGCCAGCAGTGACAGGGGACAGGACTACAATGAGCAGTTCTTC.

The V call is TRBV6-1, the J call TRBJ1-4; D is unresolved. The CDR3 consists of 12 residues. CDR1 MNHNS and CDR2 SASEGT come from the germline V gene. V was trimmed by 3 bases and J by 8 bases, leaving 7 bases between them. The CDR3 loop is CASSDRREKLFF. CDR3 nucleotides: TGTGCCAGCAGTGACAGGAGGGAAAAACTGTTTTTT.

The chain links TRBV19 to TRBJ2-2; 9 nucleotides agree with TRBD1. This CDR3 region has 15 residues. The germline CDR1 and CDR2 sequences are LNHDA and SQIVND (reference sequence). V was clipped by 7 bases and J by 8 bases; unmatched bases: 11. CDR3 residues: CASTLATGGSGELFF. The DNA for the CDR3 is TGTGCCAGTACCCTCGCGACAGGGGGGTCTGGGGAGCTGTTTTTT.

V usage is TRBV14 and J usage is TRBJ2-7, with D possibly TRBD1 on 7 matching bases. Germline V lookup: CDR1 SGHDN, CDR2 FVKESK. The CDR3 is made up of 20 amino acids. Deletions cut 1 base from V and 0 bases from J, with 25 bases between. The CDR3 nucleotides read TGTGCCAGCAGCCAAGTTTTCTTTCGGGGGACAGAGGCTCCCTCCTACGAGCAGTACTTC. It is translated as CASSQVFFRGTEAPSYEQYF.

The rearrangement links TRBV14 to TRBJ1-1; D possibly corresponds to TRBD1 (6 bases). This CDR3 is 15 amino acids long. From germline, CDR1 is SGHDN and CDR2 FVKESK. The germline V and J ends were trimmed by 1 base and 4 bases, with 13 bases remaining between them. The CDR3 spells CASSQGTVATTEAFF. The CDR3 DNA reads as TGTGCCAGCAGCCAAGGGACAGTTGCTACCACTGAAGCTTTCTTT. The complete variable domain, with remaining parts taken from reference TRBV14 and TRBJ1-1, reads EAGVTQFPSHSVIEKGQTVTLRCDPISGHDNLYWYRRVMGKEIKFLLHFVKESKQDESGMPNNRFLAERTGGTYSTLKVQPAELEDSGVYFCASSQGTVATTEAFFGQGTRLTVV.

The chain carries TRBV14 and TRBJ2-3; 9 bases match TRBD2. This CDR3 spans 17 amino acids. Germline V lookup: CDR1 SGHDN, CDR2 FVKESK. V lost 0 bases and J lost 2; bases outside the gene matches: 6. CDR3 nucleotide sequence: TGTGCCAGCAGCCAAGATTACCTAGCGGGGTCCACAGATACGCAGTATTTT. It is translated as CASSQDYLAGSTDTQYF.